This T cell receptor beta chain was identified in a study of T cells in Graves' hyperthyroidism and ophthalmopathy. Researchers took RNA transcripts and amplified the TCR beta CDR3 regions from them. HTBI primers were the set used in a first-round RT-PCR of the TCR CDR3. TCRdb analysed the multiplex PCR reads with MiXCR anew, one entry per CDR3 protein. The sample includes approximately 600,000 distinct CDR3 sequences, roughly 14% of them seen just once. Germline lookup yields CDR1 MNHEY and CDR2 SMNVEV (reference sequence). V lost 6 bases and J lost 5; bases outside the gene matches: 16. The CDR3 is 18 residues long. Of note for this clonotype: A read error may explain this, as a much larger clone is one base away.

V usage is TRBV27 and J usage is TRBJ1-4, with TRBD1 matching 9 bases. Sequencing was done on a sample of blood. This TCR derives from a woman aged 25 to 45 with Graves' hyperthyroidism that later progressed to Graves' ophthalmopathy. CDR3 residues: CASRSGQGGVHFNEKLFF. CDR3 DNA sequence: TGTGCCAGCAGATCGGGACAGGGAGGAGTCCACTTCAATGAAAAACTGTTTTTT.